This entry features one TCR beta chain sequence. The antigen is undetermined. This may come from a read error, since a much larger clone is one base off. CDR3 and TCR beta VDJ profiling relied on genomic DNA as the template. Each CDR3 protein is one row after TCRdb ran MiXCR on the reads. The sample lists over 100,000 distinct CDR3 sequences; roughly 40% were seen once. These data belong to a study of CD8+CD57+ T cells in acquired aplastic anemia. Study context: An average of roughly 2.9 ug of DNA was obtained from sorted CD4+ and CD8+ cells. Healthy donor sequencing depth: 8.5 million to 10.8 million CD4+, 11 million to 14 million CD8+ reads. Study findings and constraints: Shared by patients and controls, 25 to 30 CD8+ CDR3s were abundant in patients. The study found no significant CD8+ Simpson's diversity difference between patients and controls.

There are 14 residues in the CDR3. The V and J ends lost 0 bases and 5 bases respectively, with 8 bases between them. Germline CDR1 reads MNHNS; CDR2 reads SASEGT. The material sequenced was sorted CD4+, CD8+, or CD8+CD57+ T cells (not recorded which) from PBMCs. The origin of this receptor is a human donor in good health, serving as a control. The chain combines TRBV6-1 with TRBJ1-5; D is uncertain. Here the CDR3 reads CASSEALGDQPQHF. Here the CDR3 DNA reads TGTGCCAGCAGTGAAGCTTTGGGCGATCAGCCCCAGCATTTT.